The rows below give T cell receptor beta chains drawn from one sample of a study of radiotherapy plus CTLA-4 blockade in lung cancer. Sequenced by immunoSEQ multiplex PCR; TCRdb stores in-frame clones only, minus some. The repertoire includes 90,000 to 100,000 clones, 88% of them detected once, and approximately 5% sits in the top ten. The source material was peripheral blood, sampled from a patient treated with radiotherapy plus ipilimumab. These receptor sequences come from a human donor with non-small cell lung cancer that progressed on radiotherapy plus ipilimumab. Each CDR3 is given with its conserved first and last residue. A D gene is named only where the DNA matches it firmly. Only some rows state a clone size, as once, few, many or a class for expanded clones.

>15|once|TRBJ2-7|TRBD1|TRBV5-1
TGCGCCAGCAGCTCTAGTATGCAGGGGGCGTACGAGCAGTACTTC
CASSSSMQGAYEQYF
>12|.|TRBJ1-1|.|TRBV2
TGTGCCAGCATCCTCGGGGGGGTTAGGGCTTTCTTT
CASILGGVRAFF
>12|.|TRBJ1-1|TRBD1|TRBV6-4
TGTGCCAGCGGGGACAGGGGGCGCATTGCTTTCTTT
CASGDRGRIAFF
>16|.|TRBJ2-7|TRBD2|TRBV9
TGTGCCAGCAGCCTACATCCGGGACTAGATCTCTACGAGCAGTACTTC
CASSLHPGLDLYEQYF
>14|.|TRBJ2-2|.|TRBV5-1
TGCGCCAGCAGCTTGGCGGGGGTTCCCGGGGAGCTGTTTTTT
CASSLAGVPGELFF
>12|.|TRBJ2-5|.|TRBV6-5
TGTGCCAGCAGTTACTCGTGGGAGACCCAGTACTTC
CASSYSWETQYF
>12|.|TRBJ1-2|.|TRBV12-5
TGTGCTAGTGGTCGGGACCTCGGGGGCTACACCTTC
CASGRDLGGYTF
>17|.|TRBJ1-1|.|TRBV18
TGTGCCAGCTCACCCCAACAGGTCCTTTCAGGTGACACTGAAGCTTTCTTT
CASSPQQVLSGDTEAFF
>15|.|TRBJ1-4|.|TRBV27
TGTGCCAGCGCCGCCTCAGGACGGAATAATGAAAAACTGTTTTTT
CASAASGRNNEKLFF
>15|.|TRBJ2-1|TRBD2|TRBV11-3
TGTGCCAGCAGCTTAGGACCCCAAAGCGGGGCCGAGCAGTTCTTC
CASSLGPQSGAEQFF
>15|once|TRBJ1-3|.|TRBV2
TGTGCCAGCAGTGAAGCGAGGCGTTCTGGAAACACCATATATTTT
CASSEARRSGNTIYF
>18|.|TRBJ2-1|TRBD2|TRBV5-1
TGCGCCAGCAGCTTGCTTGCTCCCACTAGCGGGACCTACAATGAGCAGTTCTTC
CASSLLAPTSGTYNEQFF
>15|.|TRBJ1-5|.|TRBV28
TGTGCCAGCAGTTTAACACGTTATAGCAATCAGCCCCAGCATTTT
CASSLTRYSNQPQHF
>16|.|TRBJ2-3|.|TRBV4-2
TGTGCCAGCAGCCAAGGGCGCCCCCGGTGGGAAGATACGCAGTATTTT
CASSQGRPRWEDTQYF
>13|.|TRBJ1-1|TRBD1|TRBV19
TGTGCCAGTGGGACAGGGGGCATCTCTGAAGCTTTCTTT
CASGTGGISEAFF
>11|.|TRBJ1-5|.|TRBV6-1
TGTGCCAGCAGTGAATATCAGCCCCAGCATTTT
CASSEYQPQHF
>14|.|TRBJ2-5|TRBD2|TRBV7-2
TGTGCCAGCAGGTTAGCGGGAGGTGGAGAGACCCAGTACTTC
CASRLAGGGETQYF
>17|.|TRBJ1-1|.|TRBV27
TGTGCCAGCAGTCCTCAGGACAGCTTAAGCTTGAACACTGAAGCTTTCTTT
CASSPQDSLSLNTEAFF
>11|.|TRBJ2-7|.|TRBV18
TGTGCCAGCTCACTCAGGGACGAGCAGTACTTC
CASSLRDEQYF
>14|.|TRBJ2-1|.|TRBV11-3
TGTGCCAGCAGCTTTGTGGGAGGGGGCAGTGAGCAGTTCTTC
CASSFVGGGSEQFF
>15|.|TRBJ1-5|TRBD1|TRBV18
TGTGCCAGCTCATGGGGACAGGGGGAAAATCAGCCCCAGCATTTT
CASSWGQGENQPQHF
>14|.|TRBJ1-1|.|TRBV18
TGTGCCAGCTCACGTCTGGGGATGAACACTGAAGCTTTCTTT
CASSRLGMNTEAFF
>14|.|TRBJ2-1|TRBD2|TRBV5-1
TGCGCCAGCAGCTTTTCTAGCGGGTACAATGAGCAGTTCTTC
CASSFSSGYNEQFF
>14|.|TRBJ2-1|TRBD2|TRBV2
TGTGCCAGCAGCCCGACTAGCGGTTACAATGAGCAGTTCTTC
CASSPTSGYNEQFF
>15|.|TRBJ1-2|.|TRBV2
TGTGCCAGCAAAGCGGTAAGAACGGAAGAGTATGGCTACACCTTC
CASKAVRTEEYGYTF
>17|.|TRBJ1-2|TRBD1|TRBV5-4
TGTGCCAGCAGCTTGAGCGGGGCGGGGGACAGCTACTATGGCTACACCTTC
CASSLSGAGDSYYGYTF
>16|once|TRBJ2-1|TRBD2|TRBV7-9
TGTGCCAGCAGCTTAGTACTAGCGGGAGGAAGGAATGAGCAGTTCTTC
CASSLVLAGGRNEQFF
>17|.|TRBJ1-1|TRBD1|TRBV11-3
TGTGCCAGCAGCGGGGGGGCAGGGGGTTCCATGAACACTGAAGCTTTCTTT
CASSGGAGGSMNTEAFF
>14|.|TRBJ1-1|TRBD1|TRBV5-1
TGCGCCAGCAGCTTGGAGGGGGCGAACACTGAAGCTTTCTTT
CASSLEGANTEAFF
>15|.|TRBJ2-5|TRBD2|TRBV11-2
TGTGCCAGCGGATTCGGAGGACTAGCGCGAGAGACCCAGTACTTC
CASGFGGLARETQYF
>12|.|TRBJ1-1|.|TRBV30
TGTGCCTGGAGTTTCGACGGCGGGGGAGCTTTCTTT
CAWSFDGGGAFF
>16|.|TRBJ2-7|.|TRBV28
TGTGCCAGCAGTTCCCCTCCGAGGGCCAGATCCTACGAGCAGTACTTC
CASSSPPRARSYEQYF
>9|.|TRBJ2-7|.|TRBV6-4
TGTGCCAGCATCCTGCTCACTACCTTC
CASILLTTF
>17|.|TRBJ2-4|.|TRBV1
TGCACCAGCAGCCAAGAGGCCCTATACAGCGGGGTCAACATTCAGTACTTC
CTSSQEALYSGVNIQYF
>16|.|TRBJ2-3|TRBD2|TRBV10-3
TGTGCCATCAGTGAGTCAGGCCTAGCGGGAGCAGATACGCAGTATTTT
CAISESGLAGADTQYF
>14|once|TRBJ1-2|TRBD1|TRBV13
TGTGCCAGCAGCTTGAAGGGGGCGAACTATGGCTACACCTTC
CASSLKGANYGYTF
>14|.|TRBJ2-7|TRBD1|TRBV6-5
TGTGCCAGCAGTTACCCGGGACAGGGCAACGAGCAGTACTTC
CASSYPGQGNEQYF
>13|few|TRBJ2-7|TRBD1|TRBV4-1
TGCGCCAGCAGCGTCCGGACAGGCCACGAGCAGTACTTC
CASSVRTGHEQYF
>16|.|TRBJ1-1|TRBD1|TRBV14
TGTGCCAGCAGCGCTCTACAGGGGGCCGGGAACACTGAAGCTTTCTTT
CASSALQGAGNTEAFF
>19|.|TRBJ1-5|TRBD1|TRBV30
TGTGCCTGGAGTGTTCCTCGGGACAGGGTAAAGGTGGTCAATCAGCCCCAGCATTTT
CAWSVPRDRVKVVNQPQHF
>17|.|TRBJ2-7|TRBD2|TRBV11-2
TGTGCCAGCAGCTTAGCGCTAGCGGGACGCCCGCGCTACGAGCAGTACTTC
CASSLALAGRPRYEQYF
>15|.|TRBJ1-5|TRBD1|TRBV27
TGTGCCAGCAGGAAATCGGGACAGGGGCTTCAGCCCCAGCATTTT
CASRKSGQGLQPQHF
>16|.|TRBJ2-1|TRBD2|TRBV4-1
TGCGCCAGCAGCCTCCTTCTAGCGGGATCCTACAATGAGCAGTTCTTC
CASSLLLAGSYNEQFF
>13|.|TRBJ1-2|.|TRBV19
TGTGCCAGTAGTAAGGACTGGTCTTATGGCTACACCTTC
CASSKDWSYGYTF
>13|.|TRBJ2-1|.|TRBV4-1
TGCGCCAGCAGCCAAGGCGTAGCCCGGGAGCAGTTCTTC
CASSQGVAREQFF
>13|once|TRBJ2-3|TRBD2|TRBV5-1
TGCGCCAGCGAACCTGGCGGGGGGGATACGCAGTATTTT
CASEPGGGDTQYF
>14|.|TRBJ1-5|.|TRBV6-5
TGTGCCACGGGGGCCCTCCGGAGCAATCAGCCCCAGCATTTT
CATGALRSNQPQHF
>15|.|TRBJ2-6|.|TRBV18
TGTGCCAGCTCACCACTTCCCTCTGGGGCCAACGTCCTGACTTTC
CASSPLPSGANVLTF
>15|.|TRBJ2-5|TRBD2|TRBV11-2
TGTGCCAGCAGCACCCAACCGGGACTAGCGGAGACCCAGTACTTC
CASSTQPGLAETQYF
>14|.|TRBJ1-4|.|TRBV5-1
TGCGCCAGCAGCTTTTTGGGGCCTAATGAAAAACTGTTTTTT
CASSFLGPNEKLFF
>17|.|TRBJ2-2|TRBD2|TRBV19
TGTGCCAGTAGTACTGGACTAGCGGGAGGGTACACCGGGGAGCTGTTTTTT
CASSTGLAGGYTGELFF
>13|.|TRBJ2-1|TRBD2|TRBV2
TGTGCCAGCAGTGATAGGACTAGGTCTGAGCAGTTCTTC
CASSDRTRSEQFF
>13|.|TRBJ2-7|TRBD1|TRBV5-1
TGCGCCAGCAGACCAGGACAGGGGGGTAGTACGTACTTC
CASRPGQGGSTYF
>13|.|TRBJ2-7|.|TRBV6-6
TGTGCCAGCGGGGCGCTCCCCTCCTACGAGCAGTACTTC
CASGALPSYEQYF
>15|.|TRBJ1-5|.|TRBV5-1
TGCGCCAGCAGCTTGGCTGGGGGTAGCAATCAGCCCCAGCATTTT
CASSLAGGSNQPQHF